A single sample gave rise to the 20 T cell receptor beta chains below, sequenced in a study of CD8+ T cells in alopecia areata. RNA was extracted and reverse transcribed into cDNA as the sequencing template. Produced via immunoSEQ multiplex PCR; TCRdb's table is partial and in-frame only. The table shows some 110,000 clones, with about 61% occurring only once. The treatment: oral pan-JAK inhibitor, 5-10 mg twice daily. The sequencing used CD8+ T cells sorted from blood, collected at week 4, from a patient treated with tofacitinib. These receptor sequences come from a human donor with alopecia areata.

The J gene is TRBJ2-1, the V gene TRBV29-1; D possibly matches TRBD1 or TRBD2 (5 bases each). The V end lost 6 bases, the J end lost 10 bases, and 16 bases lay between the germline ends. The CDR3 is 12 amino acids. In germline, CDR1 is SQVTM, CDR2 ANQGSEA. The CDR3 nucleotides are TGCAGCGTGGATACGGGGACGATAGAGCAGTTCTTC. This translates into CSVDTGTIEQFF.

V and J are TRBV5-6 and TRBJ2-2, with a possible D match to TRBD2 (5 bases). This CDR3 contains 17 residues. V lost 2 bases and J lost 4, with 18 bases in between. Germline V gene sequence: CDR1 SGHDT, CDR2 YYEEEE. The CDR3 protein is CASSFGFRGVFTGELFF. CDR3 in DNA: TGTGCCAGCAGCTTCGGGTTCCGGGGAGTTTTCACCGGGGAGCTGTTTTTT.

Ten or more counts support this clone. The V gene is TRBV19, the J gene TRBJ2-7; D may be TRBD1 (5 bases). Trimming pared 4 bases from V and 3 bases from J, leaving 7 bases between. Germline V gives CDR1 LNHDA, CDR2 SQIVND (reference sequence). The CDR3 has 12 amino acids. The CDR3 region has the DNA TGTGCCAGTAGTACAGGGATCTACGAGCAGTACTTC. Protein product: CASSTGIYEQYF. Filled out from reference TRBV19 and TRBJ2-7, the complete variable domain reads DGGITQSPKYLFRKEGQNVTLSCEQNLNHDAMYWYRQDPGQGLRLIYYSQIVNDFQKGDIAEGYSVSREKKESFPLTVTSAQKNPTAFYLCASSTGIYEQYFGPGTRLTVT.

This clone was seen only a few times. The V gene is TRBV7-9, the J gene TRBJ2-7, with 7 positions matching TRBD1. Trimming cost V 5 bases and J 3 bases; bases outside gene matches: 4. The CDR3 totals 13 residues. Per the germline V gene, CDR1 is SEHNR and CDR2 is FQNEAQ (reference sequence). The CDR3 DNA reads as TGTGCCAGCAGCCCCCGACAGGGCTACGAGCAGTACTTC. Translating it yields CASSPRQGYEQYF. Filled out from reference TRBV7-9 and TRBJ2-7, the complete variable domain reads DTGVSQNPRHKITKRGQNVTFRCDPISEHNRLYWYRQTLGQGPEFLTYFQNEAQLEKSRLLSDRFSAERPKGSFSTLEIQRTEQGDSAMYLCASSPRQGYEQYFGPGTRLTVT.

The chain recombines TRBV14 with TRBJ2-5; TRBD2 matches 9 bases. CDR3 length equals 16 residues. Looked up from germline, CDR1 is SGHDN and CDR2 is FVKESK. V lost 4 bases and J lost 2; bases outside the gene matches: 8. The DNA for the CDR3 is TGTGCCAGCAGCCCTCTTGTTAGCGGGGGACAAGAGACCCAGTACTTC. This encodes CASSPLVSGGQETQYF.

This clone was counted between two and nine times. Distinct nucleotide sequences in the sample also encode this CDR3. The chain couples TRBV27 to TRBJ2-7, with 11 nucleotides matching TRBD1. With 4 bases clipped from V and 2 bases from J, the junction kept 4 bases outside the gene matches. Germline V gives CDR1 MNHEY, CDR2 SMNVEV (reference sequence). The CDR3 length is 15 residues. The CDR3 nucleotides are TGTGCCAGCAGTTATAGGACAGGGGGCCCCTACGAGCAGTACTTC. This translates into CASSYRTGGPYEQYF.

The rearrangement links TRBV29-1 to TRBJ1-2; the D gene is possibly TRBD1 (5 bases). Per germline, CDR1 SQVTM and CDR2 ANQGSEA. The CDR3 has 16 residues. V was shortened by 7 bases and J by 4 bases, with 25 bases between the two germline ends. CDR3 in amino acids: CSAIVPSRVGLYGYTF. Written as DNA, the CDR3 is TGCAGCGCCATAGTTCCATCCAGGGTCGGGCTCTATGGCTACACCTTC. Variable domain in full (rest from reference TRBV29-1 and TRBJ1-2): SAVISQKPSRDICQRGTSLTIQCQVDSQVTMMFWYRQQPGQSLTLIATANQGSEATYESGFVIDKFPISRPNLTFSTLTVSNMSPEDSSIYLCSAIVPSRVGLYGYTFGSGTRLTVV.

The chain uses TRBV6-6 and TRBJ2-1; D uncertain. The germline V and J ends were trimmed by 8 bases and 8 bases, with 10 bases remaining between them. Germline V CDR1 and CDR2: MNHNY, SVGAGI (reference sequence). This CDR3 has 11 residues. The CDR3 spells CASQNGHEQFF. The CDR3 nucleotides read TGTGCCAGCCAAAACGGGCATGAGCAGTTCTTC.

The chain carries TRBV2 and TRBJ2-1; D unclear. This CDR3 has 16 residues. Trimming took off 4 bases at V and 7 bases at J, with 20 bases between the two ends. CDR1 and CDR2 from the germline V gene are SNHLY and FYNNEI. This CDR3 reads CASSVLQAQKGNEQFF. DNA of the CDR3: TGTGCCAGCAGTGTCCTCCAGGCGCAAAAGGGTAATGAGCAGTTCTTC. The whole variable domain, filled in from reference TRBV2 and TRBJ2-1, reads EPEVTQTPSHQVTQMGQEVILRCVPISNHLYFYWYRQILGQKVEFLVSFYNNEISEKSEIFDDQFSVERPDGSNFTLKIRSTKLEDSAMYFCASSVLQAQKGNEQFFGPGTRLTVL.

The chain employs TRBV27 and TRBJ2-5; D is unresolved. Trimming removed 6 bases from V and 4 bases from J, with 15 bases in between. This CDR3 region has 14 residues. Per the germline V gene, CDR1 is MNHEY and CDR2 is SMNVEV (reference sequence). The CDR3 sequence: CASSKRTSPETQYF. In nucleotides, the CDR3 is TGTGCCAGCAGCAAGAGGACCAGTCCAGAGACCCAGTACTTC.

There are a few counts of this clone. The J gene is TRBJ2-2, the V gene TRBV4-1, with D maybe TRBD2 (6 bases). V lost 2 bases and J lost 3, with 13 bases in between. There are 16 residues in the CDR3. Germline loops: CDR1 MGHRA, CDR2 YSYEKL. As DNA, the CDR3 is TGCGCCAGCAGCCAACCGGGGCGGGGCGACACCGGGGAGCTGTTTTTT. Translating it yields CASSQPGRGDTGELFF.

The V gene is TRBV6-5, the J gene TRBJ2-5; 7 bases align to TRBD1. The CDR3 length is 14 residues. Germline V lookup: CDR1 MNHEY, CDR2 SVGAGI. The V gene end was trimmed by 5 bases and the J gene end by 1 base; junction bases not matched to a gene: 4. CDR3 coding DNA: TGTGCCAGCAGTCGAAGGGACAGCCAAGAGACCCAGTACTTC. Its translation: CASSRRDSQETQYF.

This clone was found a few times. The same CDR3 is also encoded by other DNA sequences in this sample. The chain is built from TRBV29-1 and TRBJ1-2; tentatively, D is TRBD1 (5 bases). Trimming took off 4 bases at V and 2 bases at J, with 11 bases between the two ends. The CDR3 extends over 13 amino acids. In germline, CDR1 is SQVTM, CDR2 ANQGSEA. The CDR3 is CSVVGGSNYGYTF. DNA for the CDR3: TGCAGCGTTGTTGGGGGTTCAAACTATGGCTACACCTTC.

J is TRBJ2-5 and V is TRBV7-8; 8 nucleotides agree with TRBD1. The trim removed 4 bases at V and 5 bases at J, leaving 12 bases unmatched. CDR1 SGHVS and CDR2 FQNEAQ come from the germline V gene. This CDR3 comprises 16 residues. In nucleotides, the CDR3 is TGTGCCAGCAGCTCCTGGACAGGGCAGGGGGAGGAGACCCAGTACTTC. Its translation: CASSSWTGQGEETQYF.

V usage is TRBV30 and J usage is TRBJ2-1, with D hard to call. The germline V gene has CDR1 GTSNPN and CDR2 SVGIG (reference sequence). The CDR3 length is 14 residues. The ends were cut back, 1 base at V and 2 bases at J, with 9 bases in the middle. CDR3 in amino acids: CAWSGPLAYNEQFF. CDR3 DNA sequence: TGTGCCTGGAGTGGTCCTCTGGCCTACAATGAGCAGTTCTTC.

The chain uses TRBV7-9 and TRBJ1-3; TRBD1 agrees at 12 bases. The CDR3 has 18 amino acids. The V gene's germline CDR1 is SEHNR and CDR2 FQNEAQ (reference sequence). Unmatched junction bases numbered 10, after V lost 5 bases and J lost 2 bases. CDR3 amino acids: CASSPLPGQGAAGNTIYF. The CDR3 region has the DNA TGTGCCAGCAGCCCACTTCCGGGACAGGGGGCGGCTGGAAACACCATATATTTT.

The chain combines TRBV15 with TRBJ2-5; D not certain. This CDR3 region has 12 residues. V was pared by 1 base and J by 7 bases, with 7 bases between. The V gene's germline CDR1 is LNHNV and CDR2 YYDKDF (reference sequence). CDR3: CATSRGSPTQYF. The CDR3 nucleotides read TGTGCCACCAGCAGAGGATCGCCGACCCAGTACTTC.

The chain combines TRBV29-1 with TRBJ1-3; D is unclear. The CDR3 is 13 residues long. With 7 bases removed from V and 2 bases from J, the gap between germline ends came to 12 bases. Germline V gene sequence: CDR1 SQVTM, CDR2 ANQGSEA. The CDR3 is CSALLLTGNTIYF. For the CDR3, the DNA is TGCAGCGCCCTTCTCTTGACTGGAAACACCATATATTTT.

This clone was seen more than once but under ten times. The chain has TRBV29-1 and TRBJ2-1, with D unclear. The CDR3 runs 11 residues. Germline V gene lookup returns CDR1 SQVTM and CDR2 ANQGSEA. V shed 1 base and J shed 5 bases, with 3 bases lying between them. The CDR3 is CSVEGDNEQFF. The DNA of the CDR3 is TGCAGCGTTGAAGGAGACAATGAGCAGTTCTTC.

This chain uses TRBV7-3 with TRBJ2-7; the D is unclear. The germline gives CDR1 SGHTA, CDR2 FQGTGA. The V end was cut by 2 bases, the J end by 5 bases, with 16 bases between. The CDR3 has 15 amino acids. The CDR3 bases are TGTGCCAGCAGCTTAGACGGAAGAGACGCCCACGAGCAGTACTTC. This encodes CASSLDGRDAHEQYF. Full variable domain (missing parts from reference TRBV7-3 and TRBJ2-7): GAGVSQTPSNKVTEKGKYVELRCDPISGHTALYWYRQSLGQGPEFLIYFQGTGAADDSGLPNDRFFAVRPEGSVSTLKIQRTERGDSAVYLCASSLDGRDAHEQYFGPGTRLTVT.